The rows below give T cell receptor beta chains drawn from one sample of a study of blood T cell repertoires in COVID-19. Method: immunoSEQ multiplex PCR; TCRdb's copy keeps in-frame clones and lacks some. Of around 160,000 clones listed, 80% to 90% are singletons. What was sequenced was peripheral blood. The receptor set was obtained from a man younger than 35 with COVID-19, enrolled during active disease. The CDR3 runs from the conserved cysteine through the conserved F or W. The D gene is left open where the match is weak. Size is omitted from some rows. Given values are once, few, many or a class for expanded clones.

j_call clone_size d_call v_call cdr3_aa cdr3_nt
TRBJ2-7 . TRBD1 TRBV5-4 CASSGGTGAYYEQYF TGTGCCAGCAGCGGGGGGACAGGGGCCTACTACGAGCAGTACTTC
TRBJ1-1 . . TRBV10-2 CASSVGGNTEAFF TGCGCCAGCAGTGTCGGAGGGAACACTGAAGCTTTCTTT
TRBJ2-1 few TRBD2 TRBV24-1 CATSDLLRTSGRGSYNEQFF TGTGCCACCAGTGATTTGCTCCGGACTAGCGGGAGGGGGTCCTACAATGAGCAGTTCTTC
TRBJ2-5 . . TRBV14 CASSQFGSLRVTQYF TGTGCCAGCAGCCAATTTGGTTCCTTACGGGTGACCCAGTACTTC
TRBJ2-3 . . TRBV7-2 CASSLGIAVSTDTQYF TGTGCCAGCAGCTTAGGAATAGCGGTTAGCACAGATACGCAGTATTTT
TRBJ2-1 once TRBD1 TRBV27 CASRLRDRPYNEQFF TGTGCCAGCAGGCTCCGGGACAGACCTTACAATGAGCAGTTCTTC
TRBJ2-3 . . TRBV27 CASPGAGPRPPDTQYF TGTGCCAGCCCTGGAGCCGGCCCTCGGCCGCCAGATACGCAGTATTTT
TRBJ2-7 once . TRBV29-1 CSVEEGYEQYF TGCAGCGTTGAGGAGGGCTACGAGCAGTACTTC
TRBJ2-7 . . TRBV28 CASSSTGIEQYF TGTGCCAGCAGTTCTACGGGGATCGAGCAGTACTTC
TRBJ2-2 . . TRBV18 CASSPPPSGGPKELFF TGTGCCAGCTCACCACCACCGAGCGGAGGTCCGAAGGAGCTGTTTTTT
TRBJ2-7 . TRBD1 TRBV28 CAIHRTGGPYEQYF TGTGCCATCCATCGGACAGGGGGCCCCTACGAGCAGTACTTC
TRBJ2-2 . . TRBV7-9 CASSPPGLPTGELFF TGTGCCAGCAGCCCCCCAGGACTACCCACCGGGGAGCTGTTTTTT
TRBJ2-7 . TRBD1 TRBV7-2 CASSGDRARGRYEQYF TGTGCCAGCAGCGGCGACAGGGCCAGGGGCCGGTACGAGCAGTACTTC
TRBJ2-7 . . TRBV6-5 CASSGRRGMSYEQYF TGTGCCAGCAGCGGACGAAGAGGGATGTCCTACGAGCAGTACTTC
TRBJ1-6 . . TRBV27 CASSLLVGGADNSPLHF TGTGCCAGCAGTTTATTGGTGGGGGGGGCGGATAATTCACCCCTCCACTTT
TRBJ2-7 . TRBD1 TRBV9 CASSPGTDSYEQYF TGTGCCAGCAGCCCCGGGACAGACTCCTACGAGCAGTACTTC
TRBJ2-3 . . TRBV7-9 CASSLRLEGIDTQYF TGTGCCAGCAGCTTACGACTAGAGGGGATAGATACGCAGTATTTT
TRBJ2-7 . TRBD2 TRBV5-4 CASSLGSSGSGEQYF TGTGCCAGCAGCTTGGGTTCTAGCGGGAGCGGGGAGCAGTACTTC
TRBJ2-5 . TRBD2 TRBV7-7 CASSFEGSGGWETQYF TGTGCTAGCAGCTTTGAGGGTAGCGGGGGGTGGGAGACCCAGTACTTC